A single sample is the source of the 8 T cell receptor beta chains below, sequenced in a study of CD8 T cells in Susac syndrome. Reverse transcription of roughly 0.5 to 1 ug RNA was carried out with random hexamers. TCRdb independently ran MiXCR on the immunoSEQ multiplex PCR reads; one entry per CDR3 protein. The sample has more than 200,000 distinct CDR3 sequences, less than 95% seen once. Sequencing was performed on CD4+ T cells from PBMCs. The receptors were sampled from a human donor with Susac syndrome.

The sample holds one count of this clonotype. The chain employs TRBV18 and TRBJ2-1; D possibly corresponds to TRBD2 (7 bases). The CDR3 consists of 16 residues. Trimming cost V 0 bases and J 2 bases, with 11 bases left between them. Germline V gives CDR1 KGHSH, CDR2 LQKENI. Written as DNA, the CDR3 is TGTGCCAGCTCACCACCGCTGGGGGGGCCCTACAATGAGCAGTTCTTC. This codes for CASSPPLGGPYNEQFF.

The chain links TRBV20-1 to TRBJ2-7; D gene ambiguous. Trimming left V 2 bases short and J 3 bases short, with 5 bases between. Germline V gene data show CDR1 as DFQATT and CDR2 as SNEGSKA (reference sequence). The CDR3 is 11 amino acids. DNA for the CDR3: TGCAGTGCTAGATTGATCTACGAGCAGTACTTC. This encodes CSARLIYEQYF.

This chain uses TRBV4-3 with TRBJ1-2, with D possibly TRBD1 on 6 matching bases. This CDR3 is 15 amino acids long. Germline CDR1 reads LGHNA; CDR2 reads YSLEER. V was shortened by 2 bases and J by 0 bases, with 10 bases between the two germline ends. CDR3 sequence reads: CASSQTSGANYGYTF. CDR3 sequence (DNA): TGCGCCAGCAGCCAAACCTCAGGGGCTAACTATGGCTACACCTTC.

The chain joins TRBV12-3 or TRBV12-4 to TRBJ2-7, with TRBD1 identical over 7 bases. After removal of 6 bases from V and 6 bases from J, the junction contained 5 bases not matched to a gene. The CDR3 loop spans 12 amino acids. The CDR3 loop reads CASSGQEGEQYF. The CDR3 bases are TGTGCCAGCAGCGGACAGGAAGGCGAGCAGTACTTC.

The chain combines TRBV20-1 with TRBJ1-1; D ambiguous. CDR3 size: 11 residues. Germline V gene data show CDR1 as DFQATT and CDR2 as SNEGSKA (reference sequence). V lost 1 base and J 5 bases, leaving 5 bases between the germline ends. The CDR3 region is CSARGGTEAFF. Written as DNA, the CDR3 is TGCAGTGCTAGAGGGGGTACTGAAGCTTTCTTT.

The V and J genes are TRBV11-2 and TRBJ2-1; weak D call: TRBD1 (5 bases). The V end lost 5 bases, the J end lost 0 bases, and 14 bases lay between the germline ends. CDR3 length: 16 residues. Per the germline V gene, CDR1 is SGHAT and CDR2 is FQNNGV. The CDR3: CASSLNRHPSYNEQFF. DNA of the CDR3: TGTGCCAGCAGCCTTAACAGGCATCCCTCCTACAATGAGCAGTTCTTC.

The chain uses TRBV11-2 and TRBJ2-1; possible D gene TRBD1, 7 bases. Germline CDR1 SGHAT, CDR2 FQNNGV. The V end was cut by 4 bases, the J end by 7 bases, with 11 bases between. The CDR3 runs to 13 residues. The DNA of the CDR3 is TGTGCCAGCAGCTCCGCAGGGGGGAATGAGCAGTTCTTC. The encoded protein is CASSSAGGNEQFF.

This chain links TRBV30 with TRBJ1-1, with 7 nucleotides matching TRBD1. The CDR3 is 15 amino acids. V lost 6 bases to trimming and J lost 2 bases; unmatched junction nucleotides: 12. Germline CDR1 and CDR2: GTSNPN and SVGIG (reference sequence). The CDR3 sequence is CACPPLTGANTEAFF. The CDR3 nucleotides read TGTGCCTGTCCACCACTTACAGGGGCTAACACTGAAGCTTTCTTT.